The clone carrying this TCR beta chain has a count of ten or more. The entire patient cohort was treatment-naive prior to thyroid surgery. CDR1 and CDR2 (germline): MNHNS, SASEGT. CDR3 size: 12 residues. The V end lost 8 bases, the J end lost 0 bases, and 7 bases lay between the germline ends. This entry comes from a study of metastatic and nonmetastatic thyroid tumors. Looking at the study overall: Across peripheral blood and tumor or nodule tissue samples taken from malignant and benign thyroid patients, the repertoires were compared with one another.

The authors' processing: What underpinned the distant-metastasis classifier for papillary thyroid cancer was the set of CDR3 differences across clinicopathological groups. TCRdb re-called the PCR reads via MiXCR. The V and J calls reflect TCRdb's pipeline rather than the authors' work. The sample yields 25,000 to 35,000 clones, under 14% seen once. The TCR was taken from a female donor with papillary thyroid cancer or a benign thyroid nodule (not recorded which). Some clones in this sample may be carry-over from other donors' samples. The rearrangement uses TRBV6-1 and TRBJ1-1; no definite D call. The specimen was blood. The CDR3 nucleotides are TGTGCCAGCGCCCCGATGAACACTGAAGCTTTCTTT. This translates into CASAPMNTEAFF.